Presented here are 13 T cell receptor beta chains from one specimen sequenced in a study of shared clonotypes between healthy human individuals. Produced via immunoSEQ multiplex PCR; TCRdb's table is partial and in-frame only. The sample shows approximately 1,000,000 clones, 70% to 80% of them seen only once. The sample comprised memory CD4+ T cells from PBMCs. As for subset: CD45RA-negative fraction. These receptors all come from a man younger than 30 in good health. Some clones in this sample may be carry-over from other donors' samples.

Only one count was recorded for this clone. This same CDR3 is encoded by further DNA sequences in the sample. The chain joins TRBV5-1 to TRBJ1-4; D remains ambiguous. Germline CDR1 and CDR2: SGHRS and YFSETQ. V shed 0 bases and J shed 4 bases, with 7 bases lying between them. The CDR3 sequence is 14 residues long. The DNA for the CDR3 is TGCGCCAGCAGCTTGGGGGCCGATAATGAAAAACTGTTTTTT. It yields the protein CASSLGADNEKLFF.

This chain joins TRBV18 and TRBJ2-7; either TRBD1 or TRBD2 may fit D (5 bases each). V was cut by 0 bases and J by 6 bases, with 15 bases left in between. Germline V gene lookup returns CDR1 KGHSH and CDR2 LQKENI. CDR3 length equals 15 residues. The CDR3 reads CASSPPSRAGSEQYF. The CDR3 nucleotides are TGTGCCAGCTCACCACCGAGCAGGGCGGGTTCCGAGCAGTACTTC.

This clone appeared a single time. This chain joins TRBV29-1 and TRBJ2-1; D remains ambiguous. This CDR3 contains 16 residues. Germline assignment: CDR1 SQVTM and CDR2 ANQGSEA. V lost 1 base to trimming and J lost 0 bases, with 13 bases between them. DNA for the CDR3: TGCAGCGTTGAAGTATTTGCGGCGAGCTCCTACAATGAGCAGTTCTTC. Protein: CSVEVFAASSYNEQFF.

This chain joins TRBV21-1 and TRBJ1-3. TRBV21-1 is a listed pseudogene. This CDR3 has 15 amino acids. CDR3 residues: CASSKACDSGNTIYF. CDR3 nucleotide sequence: TGTGCCAGCAGCAAAGCCTGCGACTCTGGAAACACCATATATTTT.

This chain connects TRBV19 to TRBJ1-1; D is unresolved. Deletions cut 4 bases from V and 0 bases from J, with 6 bases between. The CDR3 has 13 amino acids. CDR1 LNHDA and CDR2 SQIVND come from the germline V gene (reference sequence). CDR3 in amino acids: CASSTSVNTEAFF. CDR3 nucleotide sequence: TGTGCCAGTAGTACATCAGTGAACACTGAAGCTTTCTTT.

The V and J genes are TRBV25-1 and TRBJ2-2; the match to TRBD1 covers 7 bases. This CDR3 region has 16 residues. V was clipped by 6 bases and J by 1 base; unmatched bases: 8. Germline values: CDR1 MGHDK, CDR2 SYGVNS. Written as DNA, the CDR3 is TGTGCCAGCAGCGTGGGGACAGTGATGAACACCGGGGAGCTGTTTTTT. It is translated as CASSVGTVMNTGELFF.

The chain has TRBV10-3 and TRBJ2-3; D uncertain. This CDR3 is 15 amino acids long. Germline CDR1 reads ENHRY; CDR2 reads SYGVKD. V shed 4 bases and J shed 0 bases, with 11 bases lying between them. The CDR3 sequence is CAISVRETSTDTQYF. Written as DNA, the CDR3 is TGTGCCATCAGTGTGAGAGAAACTAGCACAGATACGCAGTATTTT.

The CDR3 reads CASSPTGQPQHF. The CDR3 DNA is TGTGCCAGCAGCCCGACAGGTCAGCCCCAGCATTTT. The rearrangement links TRBV7-2 to TRBJ1-5; tentative D call: TRBD1 (6 bases). Trimming shortened V by 5 bases and J by 6 bases, and 8 bases separated the two germline ends. CDR3 length equals 12 residues. Germline CDR1 SGHTA, CDR2 FQGNSA. Combining the CDR3 with reference TRBV7-2 and TRBJ1-5 gives the whole variable domain GAGVSQSPSNKVTEKGKDVELRCDPISGHTALYWYRQSLGQGLEFLIYFQGNSAPDKSGLPSDRFSAERTGGSVSTLTIQRTQQEDSAVYLCASSPTGQPQHFGDGTRLSIL.

The chain has TRBV5-1 and TRBJ2-1; tentatively, D is TRBD1 (6 bases). This CDR3 contains 16 residues. The germline V gene has CDR1 SGHRS and CDR2 YFSETQ. The V gene lost 1 base and the J gene lost 7 bases, with 18 bases spanning the gap. The CDR3 spells CASSLYSFYRENEQFF. CDR3 DNA: TGCGCCAGCAGCTTGTATAGTTTCTACAGGGAGAATGAGCAGTTCTTC.

V and J are TRBV19 and TRBJ2-1; 10 nucleotides align to TRBD1. The length of the CDR3 is 15 residues. Unmatched junction bases numbered 7, after V lost 5 bases and J lost 6 bases. Germline V CDR1 and CDR2: LNHDA, SQIVND (reference sequence). The CDR3 here is CASSPQTGGVNEQFF. CDR3 bases: TGTGCCAGTAGTCCCCAGACAGGGGGCGTCAATGAGCAGTTCTTC.

This chain joins TRBV5-5 and TRBJ1-2, with 10 bases lining up with TRBD1. Germline V gives CDR1 SGHKS, CDR2 YYEKEE (reference sequence). With 0 bases clipped from V and 4 bases from J, the junction kept 6 bases outside the gene matches. This CDR3 spans 16 amino acids. The CDR3 DNA follows: TGTGCCAGCAGCTTGGCCTTTGGACAGGGGGTCTATGGCTACACCTTC. It codes for CASSLAFGQGVYGYTF.

The chain has TRBV11-3 and TRBJ2-3, with 8 bases that match TRBD2. CDR1 and CDR2 from the germline V gene are SGHNT and YENEEA. The trim removed 5 bases at V and 4 bases at J, leaving 11 bases unmatched. CDR3 length: 16 amino acids. CDR3 DNA: TGTGCCAGCAGCGCGGGGCCCTCTAGCGGGCCAGATACGCAGTATTTT. Translated, it gives CASSAGPSSGPDTQYF.

This sequence joins TRBV29-1 and TRBJ1-5, with 7 bases aligning to TRBD1. From germline, CDR1 is SQVTM and CDR2 ANQGSEA. The CDR3 consists of 13 residues. V trimming: 6 bases; J trimming: 7 bases; junction bases outside the gene matches: 9. CDR3 coding DNA: TGCAGCGTCTCGACAGGGATATGGCAGCCCCAGCATTTT. This translates into CSVSTGIWQPQHF.